Below are 15 T cell receptor beta chains sequenced from a single sample in a study of siplizumab effects on memory and regulatory T cells. Sequencing was performed with immunoSEQ multiplex PCR; in TCRdb, only in-frame clones are kept and a portion is missing. This table holds about 120,000 clones, around 93% found once. The sequenced material came from non-Treg CD4+ T cells sorted from blood. The receptors shown here come from a human donor in good health.

The gene calls are TRBV6-6 and TRBJ1-5; maybe TRBD1 (5 bases). V was cut by 4 bases and J by 9 bases, with 19 bases left in between. CDR1 and CDR2 (germline): MNHNY, SVGAGI (reference sequence). The CDR3 runs 15 residues. This CDR3 reads CASSSPNRPSGPQHF. The DNA of the CDR3 is TGTGCCAGCAGTTCCCCCAACAGGCCCTCGGGGCCCCAGCATTTT.

As for this clone: A read error may produce the germline difference seen at one junction end. The chain combines TRBV2 with TRBJ2-2; the D gene is possibly TRBD2 (6 bases). Germline V CDR1 and CDR2: SNHLY, FYNNEI. This CDR3 has 16 amino acids. For the CDR3, the DNA is TGTGCCAGCAGCGAAGAAACCGGGAGATCGAGCGGGGAGCTGTTTTTT. It encodes CASSEETGRSSGELFF. Combining the CDR3 with reference TRBV2 and TRBJ2-2 gives the whole variable domain EPEVTQTPSHQVTQMGQEVILRCVPISNHLYFYWYRQILGQKVEFLVSFYNNEISEKSEIFDDQFSVERPDGSNFTLKIRSTKLEDSAMYFCASSEETGRSSGELFFGEGSRLTVL.

J is TRBJ2-3 and V is TRBV9, with 8 bases that match TRBD2. CDR1 is SGDLS and CDR2 is YYNGEE in the germline V gene. The CDR3 runs 16 residues. The V gene end was trimmed by 4 bases and the J gene end by 3 bases; junction bases not matched to a gene: 10. The CDR3 DNA follows: TGTGCCAGCAGCTCCGGTCGGGGGGGCACGACAGATACGCAGTATTTT. Encoded protein: CASSSGRGGTTDTQYF.

V usage is TRBV6-1 and J usage is TRBJ2-5; 12 bases align to TRBD2. CDR1 is MNHNS, CDR2 SASEGT, per germline. After removal of 8 bases from V and 2 bases from J, the junction contained 6 bases not matched to a gene. The CDR3 covers 15 residues. The CDR3 region is CASSTSGGLQETQYF. The CDR3 nucleotides read TGTGCCAGCTCGACTAGCGGGGGCCTTCAAGAGACCCAGTACTTC.

This sequence joins TRBV5-1 and TRBJ2-1, with 8 bases identical to TRBD1. Unmatched junction bases numbered 6, after V lost 3 bases and J lost 4 bases. The CDR3 has 15 residues. Germline V lookup: CDR1 SGHRS, CDR2 YFSETQ. CDR3 DNA: TGCGCCAGCAGCTCGGACAGGGATGTGTACAATGAGCAGTTCTTC. Protein: CASSSDRDVYNEQFF.

This clone was detected only a few times. CDR3 in amino acids: CASSWGKGQPQHF. Here the CDR3 DNA reads TGTGCCAGCAGTTGGGGAAAGGGCCAGCCCCAGCATTTT. V usage is TRBV2 and J usage is TRBJ1-5; unclear D gene. CDR1 is SNHLY and CDR2 is FYNNEI in the germline V gene. The V end was cut by 5 bases, the J end by 7 bases, with 12 bases between. The CDR3 contains 13 residues.

This chain joins TRBV6-4 and TRBJ1-5; D unresolved. The V and J ends lost 6 bases and 4 bases respectively, with 10 bases between them. The CDR3 runs to 13 residues. Germline V gene lookup returns CDR1 MRHNA and CDR2 SNTAGT. The CDR3 region is CASSSEVNQPQHF. In DNA form, the CDR3 reads TGTGCCAGCAGCTCCGAGGTAAATCAGCCCCAGCATTTT.

The V call is TRBV15, the J call TRBJ1-5; 7 positions agree with TRBD1. In germline, CDR1 is LNHNV, CDR2 YYDKDF (reference sequence). This CDR3 comprises 14 residues. Trimming at V came to 0 bases and at J to 7 bases, leaving 3 bases not matched to a gene. Here the CDR3 DNA reads TGTGCCACCAGCAGAGAAGGGGGCCGACAGCCCCAGCATTTT. Translated, it gives CATSREGGRQPQHF. Based on the CDR3 plus reference TRBV15 and TRBJ1-5, the full variable domain is DAMVIQNPRYQVTQFGKPVTLSCSQTLNHNVMYWYQQKSSQAPKLLFHYYDKDFNNEADTPDNFQSRRPNTSFCFLDIRSPGLGDTAMYLCATSREGGRQPQHFGDGTRLSIL.

This clone appeared a few times. The genes are TRBV12-5 and TRBJ1-2; perhaps TRBD1 as D (5 bases). The CDR3 runs to 13 residues. The V and J ends lost 5 bases and 8 bases respectively, with 15 bases between them. The germline gives CDR1 LGHNT, CDR2 FRNRAP. CDR3 coding DNA: TGTGCTAGTGGTCCGGGGCTCCTGGAAGGCTACACCTTC. Protein product: CASGPGLLEGYTF.

This sequence joins TRBV6-6 and TRBJ2-7, with D perhaps TRBD2 (7 bases). CDR3 size: 13 residues. The germline V and J ends were trimmed by 6 bases and 6 bases, with 15 bases remaining between them. The germline gives CDR1 MNHNY, CDR2 SVGAGI (reference sequence). The CDR3 spells CASSPFGGLEQYF. CDR3 DNA sequence: TGTGCCAGCAGCCCGTTCGGGGGGCTCGAGCAGTACTTC.

The CDR3 sequence is CASSNQRGETQYF. The CDR3 DNA reads as TGTGCCAGTAGTAACCAACGGGGAGAGACCCAGTACTTC. The J gene is TRBJ2-5, the V gene TRBV19; tentative D call: TRBD2 (5 bases). Germline CDR1 reads LNHDA; CDR2 reads SQIVND (reference sequence). V lost 4 bases, J lost 4 bases, and 10 bases lay in between. The CDR3 has 13 residues.

The chain has TRBV5-1 and TRBJ2-2; TRBD1 agrees at 11 bases. Germline V lookup: CDR1 SGHRS, CDR2 YFSETQ. CDR3 length: 21 amino acids. V gave up 4 bases and J gave up 6 bases; unmatched junction bases: 23. CDR3 sequence (DNA): TGCGCCAGCAGCCCGGGTACACACTTCACCGGACAGGGGGCGCCGGCCGGGGAGCTGTTTTTT. Protein product: CASSPGTHFTGQGAPAGELFF.

This chain joins TRBV21-1 and TRBJ1-5; the D segment call TRBD1 is taken from the table without a DNA check. TRBV21-1 is a documented pseudogene. There are 19 residues in the CDR3. This CDR3 reads CASIPPSGQGSENHQPQHF. CDR3 in DNA: TGTGCCAGCATTCCCCCGTCGGGACAGGGTTCGGAAAATCATCAGCCCCAGCATTTT.

The chain carries TRBV2 and TRBJ1-2; 9 bases align to TRBD1. The CDR3 has 14 amino acids. Germline V gene sequence: CDR1 SNHLY, CDR2 FYNNEI. V was clipped by 6 bases and J by 3 bases; unmatched bases: 5. The CDR3 DNA follows: TGTGCCAGCAGCGGGACAGGGAGTCACTATGGCTACACCTTC. Translated: CASSGTGSHYGYTF. Filled out from reference TRBV2 and TRBJ1-2, the complete variable domain reads EPEVTQTPSHQVTQMGQEVILRCVPISNHLYFYWYRQILGQKVEFLVSFYNNEISEKSEIFDDQFSVERPDGSNFTLKIRSTKLEDSAMYFCASSGTGSHYGYTFGSGTRLTVV.

The chain has TRBV30 and TRBJ1-4; tentative D call: TRBD1 (6 bases). V was trimmed by 4 bases and J by 4 bases, leaving 13 bases between them. This CDR3 is built from 14 residues. Germline V gene sequence: CDR1 GTSNPN, CDR2 SVGIG (reference sequence). The CDR3 DNA is TGTGCCTGGAACATACAGGGAGTTAATGAAAAACTGTTTTTT. Encoded protein: CAWNIQGVNEKLFF.